Ten or more counts support the clone carrying this TCR beta chain. Its matching antigen is unknown. The CDR3 runs to 17 residues. The V and J ends lost 7 bases and 6 bases, in that order; junction bases with no gene match: 17. Germline V gene sequence: CDR1 SNHLY, CDR2 FYNNEI. The sample comes from a study of regulatory T cells in long-lasting Graves disease. For the study at large: Over 5 years of antithyroid drugs with positive TSH receptor antibodies was taken to mean persistent Graves' disease.

Findings and caveats of the study: Persistent disease exhibited a predilection for TRBV28, TRBJ1-2 and TRBJ2-5.

Arm-PCR with iRepertoire HTBI primers amplified the CDR3 regions for these TCR beta libraries. A single record per CDR3 protein comes from TCRdb applying MiXCR to the multiplex PCR reads. The table has about 290,000 distinct CDR3 sequences, around a fifth seen once. Regarding time point: persistent/refractory GD, antithyroid drugs over 5 years with positive TRAb. Following extraction of RNA from PBMCs, that RNA was used to make the TCR library. This sample comprised peripheral blood mononuclear cells (PBMCs), obtained when the disease was refractory, from a patient treated with antithyroid drugs. This sequence originates from a female donor with Graves disease. The V gene is TRBV2, the J gene TRBJ2-2; TRBD2 matches at 7 bases. The CDR3 spells CASIGDSRGSGAGELFF. As DNA, the CDR3 is TGTGCCAGCATCGGCGATAGCCGCGGGAGTGGGGCCGGGGAGCTGTTTTTT.